This T cell receptor (beta chain) was captured in a study of Graves' ophthalmopathy and Graves' hyperthyroidism. Overall study context: Peripheral blood collection took place at initial diagnosis, before any treatment. General study findings and limits: A roughly 81% specificity and 85% to 90% sensitivity were achieved by a 13-signature model that separated ophthalmopathy from stable hyperthyroidism.

The PBMCs used were ones drawn from approximately 10 ml of fresh peripheral blood. At least ten counts were recorded for this clonotype. Its antigen is still unknown. Transcripts of RNA were the source for amplifying TCR beta CDR3 regions. First-round RT-PCR with HTBI primers preceded a second-round multiplex PCR. TCRdb processed the multiplex PCR reads anew with MiXCR; each CDR3 protein has one entry. The repertoire includes under 20,000 distinct CDR3 sequences, 46% of them detected once, and around 25% sits in the top ten. The origin of this receptor is a woman in her thirties or forties with stable Graves' hyperthyroidism. The sequenced sample was peripheral blood.

CDR3 DNA: TGCAGTGCTAGAGTCCCGAAGGCTGGCGAGCAGTACTTC. Translated: CSARVPKAGEQYF. V usage is TRBV20-1 and J usage is TRBJ2-7; no clear D gene. Germline values: CDR1 DFQATT, CDR2 SNEGSKA (reference sequence). The CDR3 consists of 13 residues. Trimming stripped 1 base from V and 6 bases from J, with 13 bases between.